This T cell receptor beta chain was profiled in a study of human thymus T cells. Study-wide results and limits: The authors found apparently biased V and J gene usage in thymic and blood repertoires.

Data came from immunoSEQ multiplex PCR; TCRdb stores just in-frame clones and leaves some out. Found here are more than 45,000 clones, approximately 93% of them singletons; the top ten hold approximately 6%. A note on this clone: Its antigen is still unknown.

The germline V and J ends were trimmed by 2 bases and 1 base, with 12 bases remaining between them. From germline, CDR1 is SEHNR and CDR2 FQNEAQ (reference sequence). The CDR3 is 17 residues long. This sequence was found in a boy in the first two years of life with a congenital heart defect but otherwise immunologically healthy. Sequencing input: blood. The rearrangement uses TRBV7-9 and TRBJ2-6; D may be TRBD1 (6 bases). DNA of the CDR3: TGTGCCAGCAGCTTAAGGAAGACAGGATCTGGGGCCAACGTCCTGACTTTC. Translating gives CASSLRKTGSGANVLTF.